This T cell receptor (beta chain) was recorded in a study of monozygotic twins with inflammatory bowel disease (dated by TCRdb to between 2017 and 2020). Broadly, across the study: A total of 28 monozygotic twin pairs were included in the full study, comprising nine German pairs (four IBD-concordant, five IBD-discordant) and 19 IBD-discordant Danish pairs. The search for disease-associated traits relied mainly on comparing, within discordant pairs, IBD patients with their genetically identical healthy co-twins. Each individual had, on average, about 151 000 unique TCRalpha sequences and 181 000 unique TCRbeta sequences available for analysis.

The germline V gene (reference sequence) specifies SGHNT as CDR1 and YYREEE as CDR2. CDR3 length: 14 amino acids, cysteine to phenylalanine. No DNA sequence was recorded. What the work shows at the level of the full study, not this receptor alone: Different T cell subtypes could not be distinguished in the analysis. The results gave no support for a single strong signal or clonotype linked to IBD. Compared with healthy twins, IBD patients had fewer clonotypes in common with other individuals, a difference most pronounced in patients showing signs of disease activity. Concordant and discordant twins showed no difference in repertoire similarity, possibly because of limited statistical power. Because patients received different immunosuppressive treatments, the repertoires may have picked up extra background noise and variability between individuals. TCRbeta repertoire diversity, by inverse Simpson index, was decreased in IBD patients compared with their healthy co-twins.

Concerning this clonotype: Which antigen it targets is not known.

An approximately 2.5 ml peripheral blood sample was drawn into PAXgene tubes per donor and stored at -80°C. Total RNA was isolated from whole blood with the PAXgene blood miRNA kit on an automated QIAcube, without T cell sorting. Deep TCRalpha and TCRbeta repertoire profiling with unique molecular barcoding was performed on peripheral blood of monozygotic twin pairs concordant or discordant for inflammatory bowel disease. Smoking habits were recorded for all twin pairs, with individuals classified as current, former or never smokers. Receptors were amplified or captured by 5' RACE. Each TCR library was prepared from around 3,400 ng of total RNA. For each sample, cDNA synthesis was carried out in eight separate reactions using SMARTScribe reverse transcriptase. During cDNA synthesis, template switching was used to introduce unique molecular identifiers that contained a 6-nucleotide sample barcode. Amplification of TCRalpha and TCRbeta cDNA involved two nested PCRs of approximately 16 and 10 cycles, and each PCR was followed by bead purification. Before amplification, cDNA was treated with uracil DNA-glycosylase and purified using the QIAquick PCR purification kit. The second PCR added Illumina TruSeq-compatible adapters along with sample-specific barcodes. Library quality and concentration were assessed using TapeStation and Qubit, and about 5 ng of each library was pooled. The pooled libraries were sequenced with 2 x 100 bp reads and custom sequencing primers on an Illumina HiSeq2500 single-index Rapid Run. As for the original processing: MiGEC version 1.2.6 was used for UMI-based consensus assembly, which corrected PCR and sequencing errors. MiXCR version 2.1.1 handled V(D)J alignment, clonotype assembly and CDR3 extraction. Normalisation of gene usage, clonotype sharing and MAIT/NKT TCR abundance was achieved by analysing the top 1000, 10 000 and 20 000 clonotypes per sample. After downsampling to 27 000 UMIs, diversity was calculated as the inverse Simpson index using the vegan R package. Paired Mann-Whitney U tests were applied to discordant twin pairs, with Benjamini-Hochberg correction for multiple testing. After TCRdb reprocessed the reads, each CDR3 protein sequence was kept as one row, without DNA. The V and J calls reflect TCRdb's pipeline rather than the authors' work. This sample's table lists 300,000 to 400,000 distinct CDR3 sequences. The ten largest clones represent 2.5% to 3% of the sample.

The V and J segments used are TRBV5-4 and TRBJ1-5; the D gene TCRdb calls, TRBD1, cannot be checked with no DNA. The sequence was collected from a human donor with ulcerative colitis or Crohn's disease, or a healthy co-twin of an affected twin (not recorded which). What was sequenced was blood. The CDR3 region: CASSLQGSSQPQHF.